Only one count was recorded for the clone carrying this TCR beta chain. The table came from immunoSEQ multiplex PCR; TCRdb's copy has only in-frame clones and leaves some out. The data contain about 37,000 clones, 75% of them singletons. The V gene's germline CDR1 is SGDLS and CDR2 YYNGEE. The CDR3 spans 14 residues. Germline trimming cut 3 bases from V and 3 bases from J; bases unmatched to any gene: 5. This sample was taken from a study of pediatric ulcerative colitis. Study as a whole: Six or seven patients showed pancolitis and two showed left-sided colitis.

One to two pinch biopsies were taken from the rectum during colonoscopy. This chain links TRBV9 with TRBJ2-7; TRBD1 matches at 8 bases. The sample was gut tissue. This TCR was recovered from a boy aged 10-17 years with severe ulcerative colitis. The CDR3 coding sequence is TGTGCCAGCAGCGGCGGACAGGGTGTCTACGAGCAGTACTTC. Translated: CASSGGQGVYEQYF.